This TCR beta chain was sequenced for a study of T cells in Graves' hyperthyroidism and ophthalmopathy. This clonotype appeared a few times. Amplification yielded TCR beta CDR3 regions, with RNA transcripts as the source. With the HTBI primer set, the TCR CDR3 went through a first round of RT-PCR. In TCRdb, the multiplex PCR reads were re-called with MiXCR into one record per CDR3 protein. The data contain approximately 630,000 distinct CDR3 sequences, about 16% of them singletons. V lost 6 bases to trimming and J lost 0 bases; unmatched junction nucleotides: 9. The CDR3 totals 17 residues. In germline, CDR1 is LNHDA, CDR2 SQIVND (reference sequence).

The chain is built from TRBV19 and TRBJ2-1, with 9 bases that match TRBD1. The material sequenced was blood. The origin of this receptor is a woman in her twenties or thirties with Graves' hyperthyroidism. The CDR3 here is CASSKTGGLSSYNEQFF. Here the CDR3 DNA reads TGTGCCAGTAGCAAGACAGGGGGTTTAAGCTCCTACAATGAGCAGTTCTTC. The whole variable domain, filled in from reference TRBV19 and TRBJ2-1, reads DGGITQSPKYLFRKEGQNVTLSCEQNLNHDAMYWYRQDPGQGLRLIYYSQIVNDFQKGDIAEGYSVSREKKESFPLTVTSAQKNPTAFYLCASSKTGGLSSYNEQFFGPGTRLTVL.